This T cell receptor beta chain emerged from a study of T-cell memory formation after mild COVID-19. Study background: TCR clusters were mostly donor specific. Notes on the study in general: From day 15 to 85, contracting clones were balanced between CD4 and CD8, whereas later expanders leaned toward CD4+. The SARS-CoV-2 specificity of second-wave clones reaching peak at day 37 remained unverified.

About this clonotype itself: Its antigen remains unknown.

MiXCR was run by TCRdb on the 5' RACE reads, yielding one entry per CDR3 protein. The sample carries about 600,000 distinct CDR3 sequences, less than 25% recorded once. The receptor's source is an adult woman who had mild COVID-19 (a few samples of this study predate the infection). Cell type and time point are not known. The sample taken for sequencing was PBMCs or a T cell subset sorted from them (not recorded which).

The CDR3 reads CASSSFTGPPGGYTF. CDR3 DNA: TGCGCCAGCAGCTCCTTTACAGGGCCTCCGGGAGGCTACACCTTC. The V call is TRBV5-1, the J call TRBJ1-2; D perhaps matches TRBD1 (6 bases). This CDR3 is 15 amino acids long. The V end lost 3 bases, the J end lost 8 bases, and 20 bases lay between the germline ends. In germline, CDR1 is SGHRS, CDR2 YFSETQ.